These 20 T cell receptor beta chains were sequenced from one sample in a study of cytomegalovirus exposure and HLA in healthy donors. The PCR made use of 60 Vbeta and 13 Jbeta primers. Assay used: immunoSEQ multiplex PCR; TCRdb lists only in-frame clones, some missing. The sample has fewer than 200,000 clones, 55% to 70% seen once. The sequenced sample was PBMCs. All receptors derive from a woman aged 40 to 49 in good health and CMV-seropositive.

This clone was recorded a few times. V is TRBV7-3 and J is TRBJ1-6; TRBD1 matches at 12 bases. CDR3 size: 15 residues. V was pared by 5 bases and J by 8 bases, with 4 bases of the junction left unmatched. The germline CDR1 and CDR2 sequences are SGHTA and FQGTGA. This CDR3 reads CASSRDRGLDSPLHF. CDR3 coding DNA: TGTGCCAGCAGCCGGGACAGGGGGCTGGATTCACCCCTCCACTTT.

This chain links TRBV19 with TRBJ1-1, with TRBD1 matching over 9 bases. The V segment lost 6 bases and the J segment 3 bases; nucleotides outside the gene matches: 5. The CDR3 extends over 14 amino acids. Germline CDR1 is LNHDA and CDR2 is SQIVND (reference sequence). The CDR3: CASRRDREDTEAFF. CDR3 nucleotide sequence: TGTGCCAGTAGGCGGGACAGGGAGGACACTGAAGCTTTCTTT.

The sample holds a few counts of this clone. The CDR3 nucleotides are TGCGCCAGCAGCTCCGGGACTAGCAAAGAGACCCAGTACTTC. It translates to CASSSGTSKETQYF. The chain recombines TRBV5-1 with TRBJ2-5; TRBD2 matches 9 bases. Germline V gene data show CDR1 as SGHRS and CDR2 as YFSETQ. CDR3 size: 14 residues. The V gene end was trimmed by 3 bases and the J gene end by 3 bases; junction bases not matched to a gene: 3.

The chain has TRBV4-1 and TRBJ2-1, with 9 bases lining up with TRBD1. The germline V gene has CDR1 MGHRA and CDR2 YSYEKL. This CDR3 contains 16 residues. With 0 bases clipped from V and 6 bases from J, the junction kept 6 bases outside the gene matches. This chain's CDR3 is CASSQETGQGTNEQFF. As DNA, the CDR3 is TGCGCCAGCAGCCAAGAAACGGGACAGGGTACCAATGAGCAGTTCTTC.

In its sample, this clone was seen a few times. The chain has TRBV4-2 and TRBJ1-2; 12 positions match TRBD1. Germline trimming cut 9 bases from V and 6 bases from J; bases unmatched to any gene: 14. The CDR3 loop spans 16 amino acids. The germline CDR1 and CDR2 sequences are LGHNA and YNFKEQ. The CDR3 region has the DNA TGTGCCAGTCTTCCGGGACAGGGGGCCTACGGGAATGGCTACACCTTC. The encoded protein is CASLPGQGAYGNGYTF.

CDR3: CASSQFGQANTEAFF. For the CDR3, the DNA is TGTGCCAGCAGCCAATTCGGACAGGCGAACACTGAAGCTTTCTTT. The chain links TRBV16 to TRBJ1-1; 7 bases are a match to TRBD1. CDR3 length: 15 amino acids. The ends lost 1 base at V and 1 base at J; junction bases unmatched: 3. Germline lookup yields CDR1 KGHSY and CDR2 FQNENV.

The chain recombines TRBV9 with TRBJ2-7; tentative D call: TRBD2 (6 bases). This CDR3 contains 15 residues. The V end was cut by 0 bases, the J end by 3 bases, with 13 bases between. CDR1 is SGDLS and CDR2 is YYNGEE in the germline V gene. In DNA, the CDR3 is TGTGCCAGCAGCGTAGCCCCGGGACTCAACTACGAGCAGTACTTC. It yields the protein CASSVAPGLNYEQYF.

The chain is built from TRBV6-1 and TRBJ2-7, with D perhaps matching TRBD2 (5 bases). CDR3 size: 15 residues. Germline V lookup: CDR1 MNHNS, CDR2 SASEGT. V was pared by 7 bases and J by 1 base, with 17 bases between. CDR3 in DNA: TGTGCCAGCACCACTTTTAGCGCCGAATCCTACGAGCAGTACTTC. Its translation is CASTTFSAESYEQYF.

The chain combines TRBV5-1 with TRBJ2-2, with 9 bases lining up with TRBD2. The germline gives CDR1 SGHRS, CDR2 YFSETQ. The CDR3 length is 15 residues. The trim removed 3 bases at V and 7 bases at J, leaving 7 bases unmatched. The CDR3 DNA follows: TGCGCCAGCAGCTCTTTAGCGGGAGTTGGCGGGGAGCTGTTTTTT. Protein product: CASSSLAGVGGELFF.

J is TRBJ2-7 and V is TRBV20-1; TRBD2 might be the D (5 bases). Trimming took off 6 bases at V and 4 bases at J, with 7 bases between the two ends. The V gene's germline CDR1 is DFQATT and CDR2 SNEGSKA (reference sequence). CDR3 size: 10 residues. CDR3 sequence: CSARTYEQYF. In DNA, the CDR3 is TGCAGTGCGAGGACTTACGAGCAGTACTTC.

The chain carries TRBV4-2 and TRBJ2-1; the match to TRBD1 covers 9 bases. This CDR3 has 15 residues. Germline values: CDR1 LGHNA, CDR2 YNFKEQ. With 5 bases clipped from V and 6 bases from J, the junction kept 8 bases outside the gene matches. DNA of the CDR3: TGTGCCAGCAGCGCCGGGACAGGGCGTCCCAATGAGCAGTTCTTC. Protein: CASSAGTGRPNEQFF.

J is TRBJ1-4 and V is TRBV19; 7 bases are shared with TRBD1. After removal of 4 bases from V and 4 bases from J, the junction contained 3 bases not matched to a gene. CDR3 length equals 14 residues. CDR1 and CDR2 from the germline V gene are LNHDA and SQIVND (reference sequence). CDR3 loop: CASSKGQNNEKLFF. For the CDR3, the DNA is TGTGCCAGTAGTAAGGGACAGAATAATGAAAAACTGTTTTTT.

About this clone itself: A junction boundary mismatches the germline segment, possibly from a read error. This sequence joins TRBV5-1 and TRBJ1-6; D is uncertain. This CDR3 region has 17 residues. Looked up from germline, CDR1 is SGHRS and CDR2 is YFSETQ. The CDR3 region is CASSATPLSSYNSPLNF. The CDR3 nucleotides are TGCGCCAGCAGCGCAACCCCCCTGAGCTCCTATAATTCACCCCTCAACTTT.

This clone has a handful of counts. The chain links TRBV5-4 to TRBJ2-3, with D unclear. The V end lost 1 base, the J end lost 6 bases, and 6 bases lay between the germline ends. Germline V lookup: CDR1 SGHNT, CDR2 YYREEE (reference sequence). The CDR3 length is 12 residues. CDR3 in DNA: TGTGCCAGCAGCTTGTCTGGCGATACGCAGTATTTT. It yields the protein CASSLSGDTQYF.

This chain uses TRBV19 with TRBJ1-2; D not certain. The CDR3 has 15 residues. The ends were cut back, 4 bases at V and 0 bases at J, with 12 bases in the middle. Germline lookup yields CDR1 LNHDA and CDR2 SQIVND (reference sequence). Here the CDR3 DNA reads TGTGCCAGTAGTACCCAAATGAGCTCTAACTATGGCTACACCTTC. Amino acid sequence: CASSTQMSSNYGYTF.

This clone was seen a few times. The chain's CDR3 is CSVVVLATSFYEQFF. The DNA of the CDR3 is TGCAGCGTTGTGGTGTTGGCGACTAGTTTCTATGAGCAGTTCTTC. The chain links TRBV29-1 to TRBJ2-1, with D possibly being TRBD2 (6 bases). Trimming left V 4 bases short and J 8 bases short, with 21 bases between. Germline assignment: CDR1 SQVTM and CDR2 ANQGSEA. The CDR3 runs 15 residues.

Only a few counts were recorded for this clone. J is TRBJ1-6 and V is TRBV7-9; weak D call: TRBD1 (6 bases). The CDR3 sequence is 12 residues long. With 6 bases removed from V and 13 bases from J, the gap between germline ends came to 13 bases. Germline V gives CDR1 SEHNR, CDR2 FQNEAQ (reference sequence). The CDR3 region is CASSLQGSPLHF. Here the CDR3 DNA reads TGTGCCAGCAGTTTACAGGGATCTCCCCTCCACTTT.

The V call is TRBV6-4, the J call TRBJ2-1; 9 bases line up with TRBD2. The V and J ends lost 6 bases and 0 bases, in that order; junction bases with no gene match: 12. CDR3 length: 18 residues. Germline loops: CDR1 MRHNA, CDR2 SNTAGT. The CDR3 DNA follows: TGTGCCAGCAGGACCGGAACTAGCGGGCTTAGCTCCTACAATGAGCAGTTCTTC. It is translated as CASRTGTSGLSSYNEQFF.

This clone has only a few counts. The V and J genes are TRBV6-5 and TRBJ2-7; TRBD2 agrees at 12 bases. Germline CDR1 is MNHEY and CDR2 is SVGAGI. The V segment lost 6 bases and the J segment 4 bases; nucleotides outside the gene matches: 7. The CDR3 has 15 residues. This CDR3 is CASRLKTSGSYEQYF. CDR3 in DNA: TGTGCCAGCAGGCTAAAGACTAGCGGGAGTTACGAGCAGTACTTC.

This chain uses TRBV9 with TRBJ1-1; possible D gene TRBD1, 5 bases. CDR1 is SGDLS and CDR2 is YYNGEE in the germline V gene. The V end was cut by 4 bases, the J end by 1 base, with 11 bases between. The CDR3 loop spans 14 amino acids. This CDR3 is CASSRNQGNTEAFF. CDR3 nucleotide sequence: TGTGCCAGCAGCCGAAACCAGGGGAACACTGAAGCTTTCTTT.